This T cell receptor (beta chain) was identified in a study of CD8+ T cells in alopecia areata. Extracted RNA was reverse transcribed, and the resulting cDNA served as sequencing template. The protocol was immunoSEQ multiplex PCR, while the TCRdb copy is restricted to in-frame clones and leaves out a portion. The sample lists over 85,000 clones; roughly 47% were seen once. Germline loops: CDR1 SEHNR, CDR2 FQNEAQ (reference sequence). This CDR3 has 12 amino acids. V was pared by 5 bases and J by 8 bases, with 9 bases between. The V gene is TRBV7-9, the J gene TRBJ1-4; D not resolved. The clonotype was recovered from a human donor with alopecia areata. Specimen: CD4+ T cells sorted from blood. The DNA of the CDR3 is TGTGCCAGCAGCATCCCACGGGAAAAACTGTTTTTT. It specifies CASSIPREKLFF.